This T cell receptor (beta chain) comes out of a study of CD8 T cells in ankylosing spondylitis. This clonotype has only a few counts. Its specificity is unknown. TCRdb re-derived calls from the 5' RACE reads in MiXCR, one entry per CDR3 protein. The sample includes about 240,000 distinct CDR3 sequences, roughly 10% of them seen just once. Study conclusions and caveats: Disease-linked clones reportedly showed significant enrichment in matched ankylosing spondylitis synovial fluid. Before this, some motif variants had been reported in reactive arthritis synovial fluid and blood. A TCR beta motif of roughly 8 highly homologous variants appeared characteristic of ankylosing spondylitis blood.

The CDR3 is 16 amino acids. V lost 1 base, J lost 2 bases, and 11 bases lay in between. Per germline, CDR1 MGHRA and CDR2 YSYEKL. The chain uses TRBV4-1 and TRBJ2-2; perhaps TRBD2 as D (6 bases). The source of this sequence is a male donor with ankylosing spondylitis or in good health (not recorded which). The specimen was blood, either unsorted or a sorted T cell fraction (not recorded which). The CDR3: CASSQVVSGNTGELFF. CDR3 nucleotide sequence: TGCGCCAGCAGCCAAGTGGTTAGCGGTAACACCGGGGAGCTGTTTTTT.